A selection of T cell receptor beta chains follows, all from one sample in a study of persistence of HIV-infected CD4 T cells. For these TCRs, the target antigens are not known. Generated by immunoSEQ multiplex PCR, the TCRdb table keeps only in-frame clones and is missing some. The table lists roughly 41,000 clones, approximately 88% of them singletons. Specimen: CD4+ T cells sorted from PBMCs after roughly 18-hour stimulation, collected from a patient who received antiretroviral therapy. Receptors originate from an adult man with HIV who was CMV-seropositive. CDR3s leave out the opening cysteine and the closing phenylalanine or tryptophan. The order of the fields is V gene, CDR3 protein.

v_gene: TRBV18
CDR3aa: ASSAITGNTEAF

v_gene: TRBV10-3
CDR3aa: AISESMAGVLNYGYT

v_gene: TRBV4-3
CDR3aa: ASSQSTSWDYGYT

v_gene: TRBV7-6
CDR3aa: ASSPYLGREQY

v_gene: TRBV30
CDR3aa: AWSVPRAARNYGYT

v_gene: TRBV6-5
CDR3aa: ASRLTSQNAEAF

v_gene: TRBV13
CDR3aa: ASSLGRQGAVAF

v_gene: TRBV27
CDR3aa: ASSLYGEGAHPEAF

v_gene: TRBV5-1
CDR3aa: ASSLVGTSSAYEQY

v_gene: TRBV7-2
CDR3aa: ASSTRQGISGNTIY

v_gene: TRBV7-3
CDR3aa: ASSLTAEYEQY

v_gene: TRBV6-1
CDR3aa: ASSETGTGGVRNQPQH

v_gene: TRBV5-5
CDR3aa: ASSLQGARGETQY

v_gene: TRBV19
CDR3aa: ASSSLGRGADTQY

v_gene: TRBV10-3
CDR3aa: AISAGGEATGELF

v_gene: TRBV30
CDR3aa: AGGVGSGIQY

v_gene: TRBV3-1/TRBV3-2
CDR3aa: ASSQGRGGRTDTQY

v_gene: TRBV9
CDR3aa: ASREGTGTTGELF

v_gene: TRBV19
CDR3aa: ASRARNQPQH

v_gene: TRBV7-9
CDR3aa: ASRRRSNQPQH

v_gene: TRBV19
CDR3aa: ASKTGHNYEQY

v_gene: TRBV5-1
CDR3aa: ASSRGESEAF

v_gene: TRBV7-2
CDR3aa: ASSSRTANTEAF

v_gene: TRBV21-1
CDR3aa: ASSGQNQPQH

v_gene: TRBV6-6
CDR3aa: ASSYSTGVSTDTQY

v_gene: TRBV3-1/TRBV3-2
CDR3aa: ASSQVRRDSHNEQF

v_gene: TRBV30
CDR3aa: AWSVQGLAFLNEQF

v_gene: TRBV11-2
CDR3aa: ASSSSGFSPLH

v_gene: TRBV19
CDR3aa: ASSITGSYGYT

v_gene: TRBV30
CDR3aa: AWSPGSYGYT

v_gene: TRBV14
CDR3aa: ASSQARVPLMNTEAF

v_gene: TRBV30
CDR3aa: AWGTQGYTDTQY

v_gene: TRBV4-1
CDR3aa: ASSQGENKITQY

v_gene: TRBV5-5
CDR3aa: ASSLSRDQRYT

v_gene: TRBV5-5
CDR3aa: ASTRTGGNTEAF

v_gene: TRBV30
CDR3aa: AWREPGYTEAF

v_gene: TRBV29-1
CDR3aa: SVRVQGDQPQH

v_gene: TRBV3-1/TRBV3-2
CDR3aa: ASSQRDRGRH

v_gene: TRBV5-5
CDR3aa: ASSLTPGQGNYGYT

v_gene: TRBV6-5
CDR3aa: ATSGTLTYEQY

v_gene: TRBV10-3
CDR3aa: AISRTGELF